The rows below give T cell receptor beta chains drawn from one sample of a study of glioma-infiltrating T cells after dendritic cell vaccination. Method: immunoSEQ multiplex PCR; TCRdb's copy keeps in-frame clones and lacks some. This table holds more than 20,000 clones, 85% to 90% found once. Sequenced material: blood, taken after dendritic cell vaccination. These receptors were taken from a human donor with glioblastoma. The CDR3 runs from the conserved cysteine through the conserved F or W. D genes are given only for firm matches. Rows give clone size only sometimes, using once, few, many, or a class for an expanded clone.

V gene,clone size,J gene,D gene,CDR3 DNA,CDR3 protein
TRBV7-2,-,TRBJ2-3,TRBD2,TGTGCCAGCAGCTGGGGGGGACTTCGAATCACAGATACGCAGTATTTT,CASSWGGLRITDTQYF
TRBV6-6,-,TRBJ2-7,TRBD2,TGTGCCAGCAGTTCGGGACTAGCGGGGGTTGAGCAGTACTTC,CASSSGLAGVEQYF
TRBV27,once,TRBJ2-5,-,TGTGCCAGCTTTCAGCGAGCCAAAGAGACCCAGTACTTC,CASFQRAKETQYF
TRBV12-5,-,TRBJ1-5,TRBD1,TGTGCTAGTGGGCCCTCAGGGGGCGGTGGTCAGCCCCAGCATTTT,CASGPSGGGGQPQHF
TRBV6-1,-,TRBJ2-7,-,TGTGCCAGCAGAAGCCAGGGGGGCGAGCAGTACTTC,CASRSQGGEQYF
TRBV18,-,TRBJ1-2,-,TGTGCCAGCTCACCCTATGTCTATGGCTACACCTTC,CASSPYVYGYTF
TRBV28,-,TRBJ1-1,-,TGTGCCAGCAGCCCACATACAGGAAGTAACACTGAAGCTTTCTTT,CASSPHTGSNTEAFF
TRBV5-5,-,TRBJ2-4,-,TGTGCCAGCAGCCCCCGACTAGCCAAAAACATTCAGTACTTC,CASSPRLAKNIQYF
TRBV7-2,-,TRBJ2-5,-,TGTGCCAGCAGCTTAGGGACTATAGGAGAGACCCAGTACTTC,CASSLGTIGETQYF
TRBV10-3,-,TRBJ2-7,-,TGTGCCATCAGTGCGACAGCACTTCCCGAGCAGTACTTC,CAISATALPEQYF
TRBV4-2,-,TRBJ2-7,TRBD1,TGTGCCAGCAGCGGACGACAGGGCGACGAGCAGTACTTC,CASSGRQGDEQYF
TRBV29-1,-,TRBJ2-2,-,TGCAGCGCCGACCAGGGGACCGGGGAGCTGTTTTTT,CSADQGTGELFF
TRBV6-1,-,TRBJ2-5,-,TGTGCCAGCAGTGAACCACTCAGGGGTTGGGAAGAGACCCAGTACTTC,CASSEPLRGWEETQYF
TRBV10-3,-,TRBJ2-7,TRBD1,TGTGCCATCAGTGTAGACAGGGGGTGGAGCGAGCAGTACTTC,CAISVDRGWSEQYF
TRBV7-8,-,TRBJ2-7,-,TGTGCCAGCAGCTCGATAACAGAGAACTCCTACGAGCAGTACTTC,CASSSITENSYEQYF
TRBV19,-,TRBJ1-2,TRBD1,TGTGCCAGTAGTACCCCCGGACAGGGGGCAGATTACACCTTC,CASSTPGQGADYTF
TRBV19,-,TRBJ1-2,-,TGTGCCAGTAGTCTAACCTCTAGCTACACCTTC,CASSLTSSYTF
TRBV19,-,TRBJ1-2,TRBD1,TGTGCCAGTAATCGACAGGGGGTCTATGGCTACACCTTC,CASNRQGVYGYTF
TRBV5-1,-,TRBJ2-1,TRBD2,TGCGCCAGCAGCTGGATAGCGGGGGCCCTTTACAATGAGCAGTTCTTC,CASSWIAGALYNEQFF
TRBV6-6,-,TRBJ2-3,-,TGTGCCAGCAGCTCACTCGTCGCTCCTCCCACAGATACGCAGTATTTT,CASSSLVAPPTDTQYF
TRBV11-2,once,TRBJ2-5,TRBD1,TGTGCCAGCAGCTTAGGTCCCGGGACAGGTTTTGGGACCCAGTACTTC,CASSLGPGTGFGTQYF
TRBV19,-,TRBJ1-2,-,TGTGCCAGTAGCCTCAGGGGCTCCGCCTATGGCTACACCTTC,CASSLRGSAYGYTF
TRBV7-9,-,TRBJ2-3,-,TGTGCCAGCAGCTTTCAGGGCGCAGATACGCAGTATTTT,CASSFQGADTQYF
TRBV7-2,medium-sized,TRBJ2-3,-,TGTGCCAGCAGCTTACAGGGGAGTGGGGATACGCAGTATTTT,CASSLQGSGDTQYF
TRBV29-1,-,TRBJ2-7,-,TGCAGCGTTGGCGGGGGCAGGGACCACGAGCAGTACTTC,CSVGGGRDHEQYF
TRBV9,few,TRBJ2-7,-,TGTGCCAGCAGCGTCGGACAGTCGGTCTCCTACGAGCAGTACTTC,CASSVGQSVSYEQYF
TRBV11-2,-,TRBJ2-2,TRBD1,TGTGCCAGCAGCTTAGAGACAGGGGGCCCCGGGGAGCTGTTTTTT,CASSLETGGPGELFF
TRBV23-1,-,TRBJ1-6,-,TGCGCCAGCAGGGGGCCCCAAAATAATTCACCCCTCCACTTT,CASRGPQNNSPLHF
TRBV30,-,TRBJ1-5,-,TGTGCCTGGAGTGGGCAGGGGAATCAGCCCCAGCATTTT,CAWSGQGNQPQHF
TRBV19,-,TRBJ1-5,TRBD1,TGTGCCAGTAGTTTATGGACAGGGAATCAGCCCCAGCATTTT,CASSLWTGNQPQHF
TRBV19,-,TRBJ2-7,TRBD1,TGTGCCAGTAGTATAACCCAGGGGGCCTACGAGCAGTACTTC,CASSITQGAYEQYF
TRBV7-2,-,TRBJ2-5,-,TGTGCCAGCAGCTTAACCCGGACAGTCCAAGAGACCCAGTACTTC,CASSLTRTVQETQYF
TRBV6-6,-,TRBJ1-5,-,TGTGCCAGCAGTTACGTGGGCGCGAGCAATCAGCCCCAGCATTTT,CASSYVGASNQPQHF
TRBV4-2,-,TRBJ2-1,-,TGTGCCAGCAGCCAAGTCGGAGTAGCGGCCAATGAGCAGTTCTTC,CASSQVGVAANEQFF
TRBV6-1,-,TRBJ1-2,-,TGTGCCAGCAGTGATATGACAGTATCCTATGGAGGCTACACCTTC,CASSDMTVSYGGYTF
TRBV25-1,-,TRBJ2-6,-,TGTGCCAGCAGTGCTGTCCCCGGGGGTGGGGCCAACGTCCTGACTTTC,CASSAVPGGGANVLTF
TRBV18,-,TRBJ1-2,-,TGTGCCAGCTCACGACAAGCGGATAATGGCTACACCTTC,CASSRQADNGYTF
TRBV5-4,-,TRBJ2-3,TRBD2,TGTGCCAGCAGCTTAGGGGCGGGGGGGAACACAGATACGCAGTATTTT,CASSLGAGGNTDTQYF
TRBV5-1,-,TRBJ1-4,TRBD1,TGCGCCAGCAGCTTGGGGACAGGGGATGAAAAACTGTTTTTT,CASSLGTGDEKLFF
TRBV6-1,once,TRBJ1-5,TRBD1,TGTGCCGCCCGGCAGGGGGACGGCCTAGGGCCCCAGCATTTT,CAARQGDGLGPQHF
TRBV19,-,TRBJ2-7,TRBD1,TGTGCCAGTAGTCCCTCGGGACAGCGCTACGAGCAGTACTTC,CASSPSGQRYEQYF
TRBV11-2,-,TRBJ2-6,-,TGTGCCAGCAGCTTAGATAGGGGCCGCTCTGGGGCCAACGTCCTGACTTTC,CASSLDRGRSGANVLTF
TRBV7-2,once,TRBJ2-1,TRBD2,TGTGCCAGCAGCTTAGAGCGGGGGGGCAGTGGGGTGGTCTTC,CASSLERGGSGVVF
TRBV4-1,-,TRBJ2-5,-,TGCGCCAGCAGCCAAGACAGACAAGAGACCCAGTACTTC,CASSQDRQETQYF
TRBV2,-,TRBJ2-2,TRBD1,TGTGCCAGTGGGACAGGGGGGAGGTCCGGGGAGCTGTTTTTT,CASGTGGRSGELFF
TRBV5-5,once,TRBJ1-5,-,TGTGCCAGCAGCATTGGAGGGGCCGGGGTCACGACCCAGCATTTT,CASSIGGAGVTTQHF
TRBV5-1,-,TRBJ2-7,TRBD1,TGCGCCAGCACCTCCGGGACAGGGGTATACGAGCAGTACTTC,CASTSGTGVYEQYF
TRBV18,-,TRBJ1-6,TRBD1,TGTGCCAGCTCCCGGGACAGGAGGAATTCACCCCTCCACTTT,CASSRDRRNSPLHF
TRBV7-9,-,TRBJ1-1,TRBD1,TGTGCCAGCAGCTCGACCCCGGGACAGGGGAGAACTGAAGCTTTCTTT,CASSSTPGQGRTEAFF
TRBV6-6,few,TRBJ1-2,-,TGTGCCAGCAGTTACTCTTCAGGGGAATATGGCTACACCTTC,CASSYSSGEYGYTF
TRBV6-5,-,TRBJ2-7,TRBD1,TGTGCCAGCAGTGACTCCGGGACAGCCTCCTACGAGCAGTACTTC,CASSDSGTASYEQYF
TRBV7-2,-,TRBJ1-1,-,TGTGCCAGCAGCTTAAAAGGGGGTACTGAAGCTTTCTTT,CASSLKGGTEAFF
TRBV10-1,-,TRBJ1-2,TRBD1,TGCGCCAGCAGTGATTCGACAGGGCGGTATGGCTACACCTTC,CASSDSTGRYGYTF